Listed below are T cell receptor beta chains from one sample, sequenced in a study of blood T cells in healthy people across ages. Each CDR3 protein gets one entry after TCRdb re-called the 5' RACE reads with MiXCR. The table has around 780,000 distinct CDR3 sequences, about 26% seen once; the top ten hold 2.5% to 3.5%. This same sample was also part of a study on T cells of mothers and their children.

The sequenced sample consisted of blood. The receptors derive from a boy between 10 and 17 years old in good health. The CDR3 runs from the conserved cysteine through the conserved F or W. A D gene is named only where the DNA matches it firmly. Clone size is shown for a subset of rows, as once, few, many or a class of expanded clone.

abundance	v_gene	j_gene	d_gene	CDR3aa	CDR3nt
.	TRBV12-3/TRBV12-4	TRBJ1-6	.	CASSFSGSSYNSPLHF	TGTGCCAGCAGTTTCTCCGGTAGCTCCTATAATTCACCCCTCCACTTT
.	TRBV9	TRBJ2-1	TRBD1	CASSAQRDRGYNEQFF	TGTGCCAGCAGCGCCCAGAGGGACAGGGGGTACAATGAGCAGTTCTTC
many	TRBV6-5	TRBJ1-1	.	CASSYGENTEAFF	TGTGCCAGCTCATATGGGGAGAACACTGAAGCTTTCTTT
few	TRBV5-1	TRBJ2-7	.	CASSGRDGGPYEQCF	TGCGCCAGCAGCGGAAGGGACGGCGGACCCTACGAGCAGTGCTTC
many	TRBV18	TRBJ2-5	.	CASSPARGETQYF	TGTGCCAGCTCACCAGCCAGGGGAGAGACCCAGTACTTC
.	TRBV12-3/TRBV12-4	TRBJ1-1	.	CASRYGPSEAFF	TGTGCCAGCAGATATGGACCATCTGAAGCTTTCTTT
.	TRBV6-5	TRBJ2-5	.	CASSYSWGGMETQYF	TGTGCCAGCAGTTACTCTTGGGGGGGCATGGAGACCCAGTACTTC
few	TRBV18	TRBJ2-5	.	CASSPIRDPQETQYF	TGTGCCAGCTCACCAATCCGGGACCCTCAAGAGACCCAGTACTTC
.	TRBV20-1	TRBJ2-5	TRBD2	CSAAGGGDQETQYF	TGCAGTGCGGCCGGGGGGGGCGATCAAGAGACCCAGTACTTC
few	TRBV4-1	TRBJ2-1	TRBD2	CASSPRGTSEINEQFF	TGCGCCAGCAGCCCGAGGGGGACTAGCGAGATAAATGAGCAGTTCTTC
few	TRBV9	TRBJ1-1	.	CASSVRPLVRGNTEAFF	TGTGCCAGCAGCGTGAGGCCCCTAGTGAGGGGTAACACTGAAGCTTTCTTT
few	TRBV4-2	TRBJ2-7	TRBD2	CASSQEASGASTISYEQYF	TGTGCCAGCAGCCAAGAAGCTAGCGGGGCTTCTACTATCTCCTACGAGCAGTACTTC
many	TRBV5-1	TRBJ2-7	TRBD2	CASSLGSTSGGASEQYF	TGCGCCAGCAGCCTTGGAAGTACTAGCGGGGGTGCCTCCGAGCAGTACTTC
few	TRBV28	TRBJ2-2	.	CASSLDWGASNTGELFF	TGTGCCAGCAGTTTGGATTGGGGGGCATCGAACACCGGGGAGCTGTTTTTT
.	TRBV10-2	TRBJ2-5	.	CASSEDWWETQYF	TGCGCCAGCAGTGAGGATTGGTGGGAGACCCAGTACTTC
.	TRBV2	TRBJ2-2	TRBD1	CASSVRGPGSGELFF	TGTGCCAGCAGTGTGAGGGGGCCGGGAAGCGGGGAGCTGTTTTTT
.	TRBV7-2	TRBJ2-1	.	CASSLARQLGWKNEQFF	TGTGCCAGCAGCTTAGCGAGGCAGTTAGGATGGAAGAATGAGCAGTTCTTC
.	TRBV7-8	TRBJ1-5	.	CASSFGLGNQPQHF	TGTGCCAGCAGCTTCGGGTTGGGCAATCAGCCCCAGCATTTT
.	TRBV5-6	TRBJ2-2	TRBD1	CASSFVGQGNTGELFF	TGTGCCAGCAGCTTCGTGGGACAGGGTAACACCGGGGAGCTGTTTTTT
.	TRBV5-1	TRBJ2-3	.	CASSFRYGHSRGDTQYF	TGCGCCAGCAGCTTTCGATACGGACACTCCCGGGGAGATACGCAGTATTTT
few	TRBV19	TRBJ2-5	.	CASSWGLGWEGQETQYF	TGTGCCAGTTCGTGGGGACTGGGATGGGAAGGGCAAGAGACCCAGTACTTC
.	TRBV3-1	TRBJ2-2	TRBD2	CASSFGGTNTGELFF	TGTGCCAGCAGCTTCGGGGGGACGAACACCGGGGAGCTGTTTTTT
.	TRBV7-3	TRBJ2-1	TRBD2	CASSSMGGSSYNEQFF	TGTGCCAGCAGCTCAATGGGGGGGAGCTCCTACAATGAGCAGTTCTTC
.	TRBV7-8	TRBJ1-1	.	CASSLSRDKKEAFF	TGTGCCAGCAGCTTATCCCGAGACAAGAAGGAAGCCTTCTTT
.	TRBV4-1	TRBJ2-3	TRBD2	CASSQGAGGLTDTQYF	TGCGCCAGCAGCCAGGGAGCGGGGGGGCTCACAGATACGCAGTATTTT
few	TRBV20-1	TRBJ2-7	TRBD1	CSASQGDATYEQYF	TGCAGTGCTAGCCAGGGGGATGCTACCTACGAGCAGTACTTC
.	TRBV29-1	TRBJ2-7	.	CSAALGAYEQYF	TGCAGCGCCGCTTTGGGGGCTTACGAGCAGTACTTC
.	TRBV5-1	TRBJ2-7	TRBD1	CASRPGQGSPYEQYF	TGCGCCAGCAGACCGGGACAGGGGTCCCCCTACGAGCAGTACTTC
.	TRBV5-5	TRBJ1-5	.	CASSLRQQPNQPQHF	TGTGCCAGCAGCTTGCGACAGCAACCTAATCAGCCCCAGCATTTT
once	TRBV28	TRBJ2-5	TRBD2	CASFALAGGEETQYF	TGTGCCAGCTTTGCTCTAGCGGGGGGAGAAGAGACCCAGTACTTC
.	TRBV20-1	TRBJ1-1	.	CNADRGPISNTEAFF	TGCAATGCTGACAGAGGGCCAATTTCGAACACTGAAGCTTTCTTT
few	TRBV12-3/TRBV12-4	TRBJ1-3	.	CASSFQGNTIYF	TGTGCCAGCAGTTTTCAAGGAAACACCATATATTTT
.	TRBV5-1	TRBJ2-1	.	CASRLPTYNEQFF	TGCGCCAGCAGGCTTCCGACCTACAATGAGCAGTTCTTC
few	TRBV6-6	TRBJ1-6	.	CASSGQGLHF	TGTGCCAGCAGTGGGCAGGGACTCCACTTT
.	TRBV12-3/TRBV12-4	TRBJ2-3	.	CASSSSTGTDTQYF	TGTGCCAGCAGTTCTAGCACTGGCACAGATACGCAGTATTTT
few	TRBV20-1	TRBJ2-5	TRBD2	CSARDLGTSGGYYQETQYF	TGCAGCGCTAGAGATTTGGGGACTAGCGGGGGGTACTACCAAGAGACCCAGTACTTC
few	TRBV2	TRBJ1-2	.	CASSEARTVSYGYTF	TGTGCCAGCAGTGAAGCCCGGACAGTAAGCTATGGCTACACCTTC
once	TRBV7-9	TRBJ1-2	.	CASSLVSGGTNYGYTF	TGTGCCAGCAGCTTAGTCAGCGGGGGGACTAACTATGGCTACACCTTC
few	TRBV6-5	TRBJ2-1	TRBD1	CASKGQGGNEQFF	TGTGCCAGCAAGGGACAGGGTGGGAATGAGCAGTTCTTC
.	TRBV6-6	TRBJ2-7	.	CASSSGQLDYEQYF	TGTGCCAGCAGTTCCGGACAACTCGACTACGAGCAGTACTTC
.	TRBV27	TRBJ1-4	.	CASSPIPATNEKLFF	TGTGCCAGCAGTCCTATACCTGCAACTAATGAAAAACTGTTTTTT
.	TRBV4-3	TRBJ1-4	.	CASSSCPCGRTTNEKLFF	TGCGCCAGCAGTTCCTGCCCCTGCGGCCGCACAACTAATGAAAAACTGTTTTTT
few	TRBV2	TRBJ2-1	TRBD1	CASSERTGFYNEQFF	TGTGCCAGCAGTGAACGGACAGGGTTCTACAATGAGCAGTTCTTC
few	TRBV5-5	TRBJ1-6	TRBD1	CASSQITGTGLNSPLHF	TGTGCCAGCAGCCAAATAACCGGGACAGGGTTAAACTCACCCCTCCACTTT
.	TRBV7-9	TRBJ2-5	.	CASSLLQGWETQYF	TGTGCCAGCAGCTTATTACAGGGCTGGGAGACCCAGTACTTC
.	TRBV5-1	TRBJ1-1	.	CASGAQGRMDTEAFF	TGCGCCAGCGGAGCCCAGGGGCGGATGGACACTGAAGCTTTCTTT
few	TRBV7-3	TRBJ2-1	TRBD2	CASSPRRLAGDNEQFF	TGTGCCAGCAGCCCCCGTCGACTAGCGGGGGACAATGAGCAGTTCTTC
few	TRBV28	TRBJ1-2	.	CTSRWGRLYGYTF	TGTACCAGCAGGTGGGGAAGGCTTTATGGCTACACCTTC
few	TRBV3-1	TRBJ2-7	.	CASSQDAAYEQYF	TGTGCCAGCAGCCAAGACGCAGCTTACGAGCAGTACTTC